The rows below give T cell receptor beta chains drawn from one sample of a study of OX40 agonist ivuxolimab in advanced cancers. The repertoire was sequenced with immunoSEQ multiplex PCR; TCRdb's copy has only in-frame clones and lacks some. The sample lists approximately 60,000 clones, 84% occurring once. Source: CD4+ or CD8+ T cells sorted from blood, taken in a trial of the OX40 agonist ivuxolimab. These receptors all come from an adult with an advanced solid tumor such as melanoma, head and neck, liver or kidney cancer. CDR3s include the opening cysteine and the closing phenylalanine or tryptophan. Fields, in order: D gene, V gene, CDR3 protein. D genes are given only for firm matches.

D gene: NA; V gene: TRBV29-1; CDR3 protein: CSVPSGATEAFF
D gene: NA; V gene: TRBV18; CDR3 protein: CASSLHSGTEAFF
D gene: NA; V gene: TRBV1; CDR3 protein: CASSQGTENSNQPQHF
D gene: TRBD1; V gene: TRBV7-9; CDR3 protein: CASSPPTGLNEAFF
D gene: TRBD2; V gene: TRBV13; CDR3 protein: CASSSGTSETYEQYF
D gene: TRBD2; V gene: TRBV29-1; CDR3 protein: CSVGLDGRGSTDTQYF
D gene: NA; V gene: TRBV5-1; CDR3 protein: CASSLDRVGTDTQYF
D gene: TRBD2; V gene: TRBV11-2; CDR3 protein: CASTTGGGKETQYF
D gene: TRBD1; V gene: TRBV2; CDR3 protein: CASSVGQSRGGYTF
D gene: NA; V gene: TRBV7-2; CDR3 protein: CASSPLPGSSYEQYF
D gene: NA; V gene: TRBV4-2; CDR3 protein: CASSQVADHRDQPQHF
D gene: NA; V gene: TRBV5-6; CDR3 protein: CASSHPGHEAFF
D gene: TRBD1; V gene: TRBV4-3; CDR3 protein: CASSQVWTGGDTGELFF
D gene: TRBD1; V gene: TRBV27; CDR3 protein: CASSPAGTASYEQYF
D gene: NA; V gene: TRBV11-2; CDR3 protein: CASSSIRGRDRDRTYEQYF
D gene: NA; V gene: TRBV28; CDR3 protein: CASSLLQDSYEQYF
D gene: NA; V gene: TRBV9; CDR3 protein: CASSPTTRNTEAFF
D gene: NA; V gene: TRBV5-1; CDR3 protein: CASSLEAGRVAGANVLTF
D gene: NA; V gene: TRBV5-6; CDR3 protein: CASSLIGNTIYEQYF
D gene: TRBD1; V gene: TRBV10-3; CDR3 protein: CAISSDRGTDTQYF
D gene: NA; V gene: TRBV27; CDR3 protein: CASSLGWSTEAFF
D gene: TRBD1; V gene: TRBV27; CDR3 protein: CARQDRGGDEQYF
D gene: TRBD1; V gene: TRBV5-1; CDR3 protein: CASSSLQGESSPLHF
D gene: NA; V gene: TRBV29-1; CDR3 protein: CSVEPLSFRLNEQFF
D gene: NA; V gene: TRBV9; CDR3 protein: CASSPGPLYGYTF
D gene: NA; V gene: TRBV7-8; CDR3 protein: CASSWGSRREQYF
D gene: NA; V gene: TRBV28; CDR3 protein: CASITGWGTEAFF
D gene: TRBD1; V gene: TRBV4-1; CDR3 protein: CASSQDRLGTATDTQYF